One sample yielded the 23 T cell receptor beta chains listed below, sequenced in a study of technical replicates of blood from several donors. Produced via immunoSEQ multiplex PCR; TCRdb's table is partial and in-frame only. The sample gives tens of thousands of clones, just over 90% of which show up once; around 3.9% is in the top ten. Specimen: PBMCs. Receptor source: a human donor in good health. Some clones in this sample may be carry-over from other donors' samples.

The chain couples TRBV10-3 to TRBJ2-2; 11 nucleotides agree with TRBD1. The CDR3 runs to 13 residues. Germline V gene lookup returns CDR1 ENHRY and CDR2 SYGVKD. V shed 6 bases, J shed 7 bases, and the junction held 1 base outside the gene matches. The CDR3 DNA reads TGTGCCATCAGAGGGACAGGGGGCGGGGAGCTGTTTTTT. Its translation: CAIRGTGGGELFF.

The chain recombines TRBV27 with TRBJ2-7; TRBD1 is a possible D gene (5 bases). Trimming cost V 5 bases and J 5 bases, with 13 bases left between them. Germline loops: CDR1 MNHEY, CDR2 SMNVEV (reference sequence). The CDR3 runs 13 residues. Here the CDR3 reads CASSPSGRDEQYF. In DNA, the CDR3 is TGTGCCAGCAGTCCCTCGGGCAGGGACGAGCAGTACTTC.

This chain uses TRBV25-1 with TRBJ1-1; D unresolved. Germline V gene lookup returns CDR1 MGHDK and CDR2 SYGVNS. The CDR3 is 14 amino acids. Trimming shortened V by 8 bases and J by 0 bases, and 13 bases separated the two germline ends. CDR3 DNA sequence: TGTGCCAGCTCCGGGATGGGGTTGAACACTGAAGCTTTCTTT. Protein product: CASSGMGLNTEAFF.

The rearrangement links TRBV2 to TRBJ2-7; maybe TRBD1 (6 bases). V lost 2 bases and J lost 5, with 19 bases in between. Germline V gives CDR1 SNHLY, CDR2 FYNNEI. The CDR3 spans 16 residues. DNA for the CDR3: TGTGCCAGCAGTGAAATGCCCCGGGACATTGGCCACGAGCAGTACTTC. This gives the protein CASSEMPRDIGHEQYF.

This clone was observed once. The V and J genes are TRBV27 and TRBJ1-3; D ambiguous. Trimming pared 5 bases from V and 0 bases from J, leaving 11 bases between. The CDR3 contains 15 residues. CDR1 MNHEY and CDR2 SMNVEV come from the germline V gene (reference sequence). CDR3 DNA: TGTGCCAGCAGTCTTAGCCCCTACTCTGGAAACACCATATATTTT. Its protein product is CASSLSPYSGNTIYF.

The V gene is TRBV19, the J gene TRBJ1-1; D possibly corresponds to TRBD1 (5 bases). CDR3 length equals 15 residues. The V end was cut by 2 bases, the J end by 4 bases, with 14 bases between. In germline, CDR1 is LNHDA, CDR2 SQIVND (reference sequence). The CDR3 loop is CASSIQGLALTEAFF. The CDR3 DNA reads TGTGCCAGTAGTATACAGGGACTTGCCCTCACTGAAGCTTTCTTT. Supplemented by reference TRBV19 and TRBJ1-1, the full variable domain reads DGGITQSPKYLFRKEGQNVTLSCEQNLNHDAMYWYRQDPGQGLRLIYYSQIVNDFQKGDIAEGYSVSREKKESFPLTVTSAQKNPTAFYLCASSIQGLALTEAFFGQGTRLTVV.

The genes are TRBV29-1 and TRBJ2-1; D not certain. Germline V lookup: CDR1 SQVTM, CDR2 ANQGSEA. This CDR3 region has 11 residues. Trimming removed 4 bases at V and 4 bases at J, with 5 bases between. CDR3 loop: CSVAGYNEQFF. DNA for the CDR3: TGCAGCGTTGCAGGATACAATGAGCAGTTCTTC.

A few counts support this clone. The V gene is TRBV5-6, the J gene TRBJ1-2; a weak D match, TRBD1 (5 bases). The length of the CDR3 is 11 residues. The germline CDR1 and CDR2 sequences are SGHDT and YYEEEE. The V end was cut by 4 bases, the J end by 7 bases, with 8 bases between. The CDR3 here is CASSRQRGYTF. The CDR3 nucleotides read TGTGCCAGCAGCCGACAGCGTGGCTACACCTTC.

The rearrangement links TRBV7-2 to TRBJ2-7; TRBD2 agrees at 8 bases. CDR3 length: 15 amino acids. The germline V gene encodes CDR1 SGHTA and CDR2 FQGNSA. J gave up 6 bases and V 5 bases, and 12 bases lay outside the gene matches. This CDR3 reads CASSGPSGGSSEQYF. CDR3 DNA: TGTGCCAGCAGCGGTCCCAGCGGGGGCTCTTCCGAGCAGTACTTC.

The chain combines TRBV18 with TRBJ1-2, with TRBD1 matching 8 bases. CDR1 and CDR2 (germline): KGHSH, LQKENI. V lost 8 bases, J lost 4 bases, and 3 bases stayed unmatched. This CDR3 is 12 amino acids long. Here the CDR3 reads CASGTGSYGYTF. As DNA, the CDR3 is TGTGCCAGCGGGACAGGTTCCTATGGCTACACCTTC. The full variable domain, completed using reference TRBV18 and TRBJ1-2, is NAGVMQNPRHLVRRRGQEARLRCSPMKGHSHVYWYRQLPEEGLKFMVYLQKENIIDESGMPKERFSAEFPKEGPSILRIQQVVRGDSAAYFCASGTGSYGYTFGSGTRLTVV.

In its sample, this clone was seen a few times. The chain employs TRBV5-1 and TRBJ2-7; TRBD2 is a possible D gene (6 bases). V was shortened by 0 bases and J by 3 bases, with 10 bases between the two germline ends. This CDR3 contains 14 residues. Germline V gives CDR1 SGHRS, CDR2 YFSETQ. The CDR3 here is CASSLAGGYYEQYF. As DNA, the CDR3 is TGCGCCAGCAGCTTGGCCGGGGGTTACTACGAGCAGTACTTC. The variable domain in full, completed from reference TRBV5-1 and TRBJ2-7, reads KAGVTQTPRYLIKTRGQQVTLSCSPISGHRSVSWYQQTPGQGLQFLFEYFSETQRNKGNFPGRFSGRQFSNSRSEMNVSTLELGDSALYLCASSLAGGYYEQYFGPGTRLTVT.

The V call is TRBV2, the J call TRBJ2-2; D is possibly TRBD2 (5 bases). In germline, CDR1 is SNHLY, CDR2 FYNNEI. The V end lost 3 bases, the J end lost 7 bases, and 15 bases lay between the germline ends. This CDR3 region has 15 residues. CDR3 loop: CASSDWRTFGGELFF. CDR3 bases: TGTGCCAGCAGTGATTGGCGGACTTTTGGCGGGGAGCTGTTTTTT.

This rearrangement joins TRBV4-1 to TRBJ2-1; TRBD2 matches 16 bases. This CDR3 comprises 19 residues. Germline lookup yields CDR1 MGHRA and CDR2 YSYEKL. V lost 4 bases, J lost 7 bases, and 13 bases stayed unmatched. The CDR3 reads CASSREGGTSGGGRNEQFF. CDR3 DNA: TGCGCCAGCAGCCGGGAAGGTGGGACTAGCGGGGGGGGGCGGAATGAGCAGTTCTTC.

In its sample, this clone was seen once. The gene calls are TRBV5-4 and TRBJ2-1, with 9 bases identical to TRBD2. Germline loops: CDR1 SGHNT, CDR2 YYREEE (reference sequence). J was trimmed by 2 bases and V by 0 bases; bases with no gene match: 3. The CDR3 is 16 residues long. CDR3 residues: CASSLVRGRAYNEQFF. In DNA, the CDR3 is TGTGCCAGCAGCTTGGTGCGCGGGAGGGCCTACAATGAGCAGTTCTTC.

This chain uses TRBV6-1 with TRBJ1-1; D is possibly TRBD1 (6 bases). This CDR3 is 15 amino acids long. Trimming stripped 4 bases from V and 3 bases from J, with 15 bases between. Germline V gene data show CDR1 as MNHNS and CDR2 as SASEGT. CDR3 protein: CASSGRTAGDTEAFF. The CDR3 bases are TGTGCCAGCAGTGGACGGACAGCCGGGGACACTGAAGCTTTCTTT.

This clone was counted a few times. The V gene is TRBV30, the J gene TRBJ1-3; the D is unclear. Germline V lookup: CDR1 GTSNPN, CDR2 SVGIG (reference sequence). The V end lost 1 base, the J end lost 0 bases, and 10 bases lay between the germline ends. This CDR3 comprises 15 residues. CDR3 loop: CAWSGGMTSGNTIYF. In nucleotides, the CDR3 is TGTGCCTGGAGTGGCGGGATGACCTCTGGAAACACCATATATTTT.

J is TRBJ1-1 and V is TRBV19; tentatively, D is TRBD1 (5 bases). Between the trimmed V and J ends, which lost 3 bases and 4 bases, there was a span of 12 bases. The germline CDR1 and CDR2 sequences are LNHDA and SQIVND (reference sequence). The CDR3 is 14 residues long. The CDR3 sequence: CASSIVGVRTEAFF. CDR3 sequence (DNA): TGTGCCAGTAGTATTGTAGGGGTTCGCACTGAAGCTTTCTTT.

The chain combines TRBV9 with TRBJ1-1; D ambiguous. The germline CDR1 and CDR2 sequences are SGDLS and YYNGEE. Between the trimmed V and J ends, which lost 0 bases and 1 base, there was a span of 13 bases. The CDR3 covers 16 residues. The CDR3 DNA reads TGTGCCAGCAGCGTAGGGCGGAACACGGGGAACACTGAAGCTTTCTTT. It yields the protein CASSVGRNTGNTEAFF.

The chain has TRBV4-1 and TRBJ2-3; 11 bases are shared with TRBD2. CDR3 length equals 16 residues. CDR1 and CDR2 from the germline V gene are MGHRA and YSYEKL. Trimming took 4 bases from V and 5 from J; bases not matched to a gene: 8. CDR3 loop: CASSPIAGGPRDTQYF. The CDR3 DNA follows: TGCGCCAGCAGCCCAATAGCGGGAGGGCCAAGAGATACGCAGTATTTT.

This chain connects TRBV19 to TRBJ2-1; possibly TRBD2 for D (6 bases). From germline, CDR1 is LNHDA and CDR2 SQIVND (reference sequence). CDR3 length: 14 residues. V was clipped by 6 bases and J by 3 bases, with 12 bases between them. The CDR3: CASRDGTYYNEQFF. CDR3 DNA sequence: TGTGCCAGTAGAGACGGGACTTACTACAATGAGCAGTTCTTC.

The chain couples TRBV10-3 to TRBJ2-2, with TRBD2 matching 9 bases. J was trimmed by 3 bases and V by 6 bases; bases with no gene match: 8. This CDR3 comprises 16 residues. Germline-derived CDR1 and CDR2 are ENHRY and SYGVKD. CDR3 region: CAIRGSGSVYTGELFF. The CDR3 DNA reads as TGTGCCATCAGGGGTAGCGGGAGTGTGTACACCGGGGAGCTGTTTTTT.

The CDR3 DNA is TGTGCCAGCAGCCCGGACAGGGACAATGAGCAGTTCTTC. Encoded protein: CASSPDRDNEQFF. The chain uses TRBV7-2 and TRBJ2-1; 8 nucleotides match TRBD1. Germline assignment: CDR1 SGHTA and CDR2 FQGNSA. Trimming cost V 5 bases and J 5 bases; bases outside gene matches: 2. The CDR3 runs 13 residues. The full variable domain, rest sourced from reference TRBV7-2 and TRBJ2-1, is GAGVSQSPSNKVTEKGKDVELRCDPISGHTALYWYRQSLGQGLEFLIYFQGNSAPDKSGLPSDRFSAERTGGSVSTLTIQRTQQEDSAVYLCASSPDRDNEQFFGPGTRLTVL.

This clone is medium-sized. Here the CDR3 DNA reads TGTGCCAGCAGCCAGACGACTAGCGGGAGTGCAGATACGCAGTATTTT. Its translation is CASSQTTSGSADTQYF. This sequence joins TRBV4-2 and TRBJ2-3; 12 nucleotides align to TRBD2. Germline assignment: CDR1 LGHNA and CDR2 YNFKEQ. With 3 bases clipped from V and 4 bases from J, the junction kept 5 bases outside the gene matches. CDR3 length: 16 amino acids.